Listed here is a single T cell receptor beta chain. The antigen is undetermined. V shed 1 base and J 4 bases; nucleotides not matched to a gene: 5. CDR1 is SQVTM and CDR2 is ANQGSEA in the germline V gene. This CDR3 has 14 residues. This sample is drawn from a study of T-cell memory formation after mild COVID-19. Findings of the study overall: Unconfirmed was the SARS-CoV-2 specificity of second-wave clones that peaked on day 37. CD4+ contracting clones were found mainly in CM and EM, and CD8+ ones in EMRA. A balance of CD4 and CD8 characterized clones contracting day 15 to 85, whereas later expanders leaned CD4+. Within pre-infection memory, some responding clones were found, suggesting cross-reactive memory joined.

MiXCR was run by TCRdb on the 5' RACE reads, yielding one entry per CDR3 protein. The sample shows around 250,000 distinct CDR3 sequences, just over 15% of them seen only once. The chain joins TRBV29-1 to TRBJ2-5, with 8 positions matching TRBD1. Material: PBMCs or a T cell subset sorted from them (not recorded which). This receptor was taken from an adult woman who had mild COVID-19 (a few samples of this study predate the infection). Cell type and time point are not known. The CDR3 region is CSVEGTGSGETQYF. The CDR3, as DNA: TGCAGCGTTGAAGGGACAGGGAGTGGAGAGACCCAGTACTTC.